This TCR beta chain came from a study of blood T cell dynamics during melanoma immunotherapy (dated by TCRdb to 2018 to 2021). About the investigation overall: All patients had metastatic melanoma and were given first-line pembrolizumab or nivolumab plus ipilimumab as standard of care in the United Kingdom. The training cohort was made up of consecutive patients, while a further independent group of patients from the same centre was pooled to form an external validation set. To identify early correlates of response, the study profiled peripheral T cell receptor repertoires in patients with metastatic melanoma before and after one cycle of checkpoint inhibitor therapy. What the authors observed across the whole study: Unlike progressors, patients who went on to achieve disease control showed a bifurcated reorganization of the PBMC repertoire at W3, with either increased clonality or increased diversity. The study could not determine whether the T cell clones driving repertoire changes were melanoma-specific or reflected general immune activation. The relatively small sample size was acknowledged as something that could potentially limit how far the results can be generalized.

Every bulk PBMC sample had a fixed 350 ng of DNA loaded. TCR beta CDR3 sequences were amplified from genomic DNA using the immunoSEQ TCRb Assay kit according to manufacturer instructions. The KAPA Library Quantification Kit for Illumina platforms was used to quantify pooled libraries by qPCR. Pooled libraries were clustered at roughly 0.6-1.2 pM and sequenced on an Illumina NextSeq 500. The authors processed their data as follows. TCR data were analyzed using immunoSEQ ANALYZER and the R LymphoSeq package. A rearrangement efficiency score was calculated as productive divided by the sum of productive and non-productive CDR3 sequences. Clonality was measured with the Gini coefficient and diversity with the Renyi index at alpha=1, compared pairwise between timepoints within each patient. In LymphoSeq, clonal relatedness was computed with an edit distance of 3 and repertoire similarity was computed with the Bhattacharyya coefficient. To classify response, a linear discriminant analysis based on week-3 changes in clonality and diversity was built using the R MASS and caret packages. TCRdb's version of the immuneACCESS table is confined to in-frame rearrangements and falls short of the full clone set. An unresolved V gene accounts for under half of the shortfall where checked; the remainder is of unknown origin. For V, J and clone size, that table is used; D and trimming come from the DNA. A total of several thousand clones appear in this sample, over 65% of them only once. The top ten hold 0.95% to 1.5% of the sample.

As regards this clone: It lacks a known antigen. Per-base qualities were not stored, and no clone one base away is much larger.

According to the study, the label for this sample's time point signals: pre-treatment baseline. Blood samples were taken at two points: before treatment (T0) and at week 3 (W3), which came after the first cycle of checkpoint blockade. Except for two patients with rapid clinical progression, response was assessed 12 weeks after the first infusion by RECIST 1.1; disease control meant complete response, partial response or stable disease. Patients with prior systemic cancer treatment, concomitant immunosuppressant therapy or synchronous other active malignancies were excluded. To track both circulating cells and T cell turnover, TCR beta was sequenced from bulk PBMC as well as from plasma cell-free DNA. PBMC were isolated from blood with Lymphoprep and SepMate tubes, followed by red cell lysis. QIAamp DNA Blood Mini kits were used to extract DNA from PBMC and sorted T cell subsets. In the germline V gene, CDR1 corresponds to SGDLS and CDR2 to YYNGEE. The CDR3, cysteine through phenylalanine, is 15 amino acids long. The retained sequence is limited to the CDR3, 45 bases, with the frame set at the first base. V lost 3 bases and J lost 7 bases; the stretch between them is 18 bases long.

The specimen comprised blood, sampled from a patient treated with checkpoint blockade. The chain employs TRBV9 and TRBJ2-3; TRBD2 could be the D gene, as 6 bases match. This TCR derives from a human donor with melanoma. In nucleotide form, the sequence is TGTGCCAGCAGCGGCCCCGGGACGGCGGGAAATACGCAGTATTTT. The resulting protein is CASSGPGTAGNTQYF.